This T cell receptor beta chain came from a study of blood T cell repertoires in COVID-19. For the study at large: The cDNA or gDNA used as material had been derived from T cells, B-cell-depleted T cells, or PBMCs.

This CDR3 region has 11 residues. Germline loops: CDR1 SGHVS, CDR2 FNYEAQ. V dropped 4 bases and J dropped 8 bases, with 8 bases sitting between them. Authors' methods: From reference gene primer amplification, estimates of nucleated cell counts were derived. This table comes from immunoSEQ multiplex PCR, and its TCRdb copy is limited to in-frame clones, with some not included. The DNA gave D and trimming, while V, J and clone size come from that table. The repertoire holds over 60,000 clones, 86% seen once, with 10% to 15% in the top ten. This receptor was identified in a woman aged 55 to 70 with acute or convalescent COVID-19. This rearrangement joins TRBV7-6 to TRBJ1-2, with D unresolved. Sample: peripheral blood. The CDR3: CASSSGGGYTF. For the CDR3, the DNA is TGTGCCAGCAGCTCCGGAGGGGGCTACACCTTC.